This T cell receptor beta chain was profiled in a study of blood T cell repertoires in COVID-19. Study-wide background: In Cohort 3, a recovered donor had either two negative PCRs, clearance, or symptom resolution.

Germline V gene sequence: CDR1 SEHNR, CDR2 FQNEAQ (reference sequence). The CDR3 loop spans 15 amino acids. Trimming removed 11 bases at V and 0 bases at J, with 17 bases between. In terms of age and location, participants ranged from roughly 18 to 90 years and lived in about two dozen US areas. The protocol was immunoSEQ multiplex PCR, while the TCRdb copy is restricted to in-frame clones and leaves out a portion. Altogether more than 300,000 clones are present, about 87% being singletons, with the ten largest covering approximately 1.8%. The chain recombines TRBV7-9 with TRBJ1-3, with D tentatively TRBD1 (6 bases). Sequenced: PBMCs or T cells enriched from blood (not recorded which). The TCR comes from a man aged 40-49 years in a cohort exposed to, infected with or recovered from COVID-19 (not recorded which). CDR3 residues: CAGQGGPSSGNTIYF. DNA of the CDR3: TGTGCCGGACAAGGGGGACCCAGCTCTGGAAACACCATATATTTT.